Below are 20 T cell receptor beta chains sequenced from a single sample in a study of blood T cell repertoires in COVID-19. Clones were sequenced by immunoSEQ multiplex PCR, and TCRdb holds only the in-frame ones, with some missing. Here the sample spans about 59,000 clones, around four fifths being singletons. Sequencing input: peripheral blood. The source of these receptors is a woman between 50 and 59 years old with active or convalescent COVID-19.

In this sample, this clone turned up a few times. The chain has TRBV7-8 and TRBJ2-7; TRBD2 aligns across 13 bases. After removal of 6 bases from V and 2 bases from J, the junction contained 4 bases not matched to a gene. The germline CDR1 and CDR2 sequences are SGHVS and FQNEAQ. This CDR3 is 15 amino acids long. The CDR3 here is CASSGGTSGTYEQYF. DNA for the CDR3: TGTGCCAGCAGTGGAGGGACTAGCGGGACCTACGAGCAGTACTTC.

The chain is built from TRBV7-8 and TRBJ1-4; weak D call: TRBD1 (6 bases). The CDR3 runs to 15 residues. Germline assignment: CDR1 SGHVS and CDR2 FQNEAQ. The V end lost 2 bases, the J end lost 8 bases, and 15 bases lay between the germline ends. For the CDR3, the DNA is TGTGCCAGCAGCTTAAAACAGGGAGTGGGCGAAAAACTGTTTTTT. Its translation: CASSLKQGVGEKLFF.

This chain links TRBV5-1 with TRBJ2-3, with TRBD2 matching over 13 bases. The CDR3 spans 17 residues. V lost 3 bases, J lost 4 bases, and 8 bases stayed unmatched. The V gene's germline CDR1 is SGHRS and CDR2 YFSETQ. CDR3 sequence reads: CASSSGTSGNYPDTQYF. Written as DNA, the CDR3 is TGCGCCAGCAGCTCTGGGACTAGCGGGAATTATCCAGATACGCAGTATTTT.

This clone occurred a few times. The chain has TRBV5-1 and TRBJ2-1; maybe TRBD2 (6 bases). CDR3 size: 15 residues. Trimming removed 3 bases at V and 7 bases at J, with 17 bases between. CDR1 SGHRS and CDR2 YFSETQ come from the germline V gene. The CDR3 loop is CASSSDGTGVNEQFF. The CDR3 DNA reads TGCGCCAGCAGCTCGGACGGAACGGGGGTAAATGAGCAGTTCTTC.

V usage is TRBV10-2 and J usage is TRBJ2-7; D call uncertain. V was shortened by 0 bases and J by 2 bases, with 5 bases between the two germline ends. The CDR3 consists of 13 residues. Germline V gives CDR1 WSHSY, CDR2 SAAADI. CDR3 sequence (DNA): TGCGCCAGCAGTGAGTCGAGGCCCTACGAGCAGTACTTC. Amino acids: CASSESRPYEQYF.

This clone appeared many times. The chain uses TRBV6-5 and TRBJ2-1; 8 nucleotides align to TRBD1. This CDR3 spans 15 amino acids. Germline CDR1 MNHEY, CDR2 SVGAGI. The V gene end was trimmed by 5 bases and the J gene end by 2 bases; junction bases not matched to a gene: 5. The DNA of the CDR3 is TGTGCCAGCAGTCGCCGGACAGGGCCCTACAATGAGCAGTTCTTC. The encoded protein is CASSRRTGPYNEQFF.

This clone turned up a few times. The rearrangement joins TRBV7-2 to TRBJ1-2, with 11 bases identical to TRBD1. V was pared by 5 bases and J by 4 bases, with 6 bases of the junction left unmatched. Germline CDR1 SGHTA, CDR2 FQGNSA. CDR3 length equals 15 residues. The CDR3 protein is CASSLGQGAGYGYTF. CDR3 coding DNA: TGTGCCAGCAGCCTAGGACAGGGGGCCGGCTATGGCTACACCTTC.

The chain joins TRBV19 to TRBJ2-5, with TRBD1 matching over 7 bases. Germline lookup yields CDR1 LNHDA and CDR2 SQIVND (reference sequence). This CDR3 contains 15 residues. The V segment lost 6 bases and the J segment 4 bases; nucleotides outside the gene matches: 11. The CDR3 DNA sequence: TGTGCCAGTAGCCTAACTTCGACAGGGATAGAGACCCAGTACTTC. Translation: CASSLTSTGIETQYF.

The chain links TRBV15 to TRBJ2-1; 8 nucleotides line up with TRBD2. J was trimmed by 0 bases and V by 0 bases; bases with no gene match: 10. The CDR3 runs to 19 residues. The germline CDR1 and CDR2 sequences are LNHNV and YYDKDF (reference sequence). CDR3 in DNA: TGTGCCACCAGCAGAGATAGGGGTAGCGGGGTACGCTCCTACAATGAGCAGTTCTTC. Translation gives CATSRDRGSGVRSYNEQFF.

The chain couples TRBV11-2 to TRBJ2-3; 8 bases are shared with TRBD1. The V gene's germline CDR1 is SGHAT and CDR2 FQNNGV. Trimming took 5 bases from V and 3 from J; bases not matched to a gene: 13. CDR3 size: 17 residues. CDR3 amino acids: CASSPLRSTGGTDTQYF. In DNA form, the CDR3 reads TGTGCCAGCAGCCCACTCCGCAGCACAGGGGGGACAGATACGCAGTATTTT.

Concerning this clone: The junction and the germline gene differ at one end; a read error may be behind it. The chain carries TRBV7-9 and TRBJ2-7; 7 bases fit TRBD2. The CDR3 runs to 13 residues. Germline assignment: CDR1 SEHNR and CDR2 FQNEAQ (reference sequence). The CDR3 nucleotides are TGTGCCGGCAGCTACCGGACTAGCTACGAGCAGTACTTC. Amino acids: CAGSYRTSYEQYF.

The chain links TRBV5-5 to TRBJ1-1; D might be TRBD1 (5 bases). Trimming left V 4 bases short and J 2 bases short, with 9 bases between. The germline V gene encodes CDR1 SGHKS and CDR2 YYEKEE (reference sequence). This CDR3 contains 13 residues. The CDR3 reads CASSSQGNTEAFF. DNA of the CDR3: TGTGCCAGCAGCAGTCAGGGAAACACTGAAGCTTTCTTT. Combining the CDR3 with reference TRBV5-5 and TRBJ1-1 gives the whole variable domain DAGVTQSPTHLIKTRGQQVTLRCSPISGHKSVSWYQQVLGQGPQFIFQYYEKEERGRGNFPDRFSARQFPNYSSELNVNALLLGDSALYLCASSSQGNTEAFFGQGTRLTVV.

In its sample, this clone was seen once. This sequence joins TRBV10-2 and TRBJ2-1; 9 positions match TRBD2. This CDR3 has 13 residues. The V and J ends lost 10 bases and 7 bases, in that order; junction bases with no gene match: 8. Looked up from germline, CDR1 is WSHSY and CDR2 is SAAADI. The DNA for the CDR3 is TGCGCCATATCCCCGAGCGGGAGGAATGAGCAGTTCTTC. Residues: CAISPSGRNEQFF.

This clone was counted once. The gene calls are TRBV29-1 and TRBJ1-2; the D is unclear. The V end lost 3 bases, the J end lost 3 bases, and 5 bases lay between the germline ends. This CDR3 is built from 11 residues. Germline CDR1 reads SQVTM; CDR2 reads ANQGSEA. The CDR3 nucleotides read TGCAGCGTTGACATGTACTATGGCTACACCTTC. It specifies CSVDMYYGYTF.

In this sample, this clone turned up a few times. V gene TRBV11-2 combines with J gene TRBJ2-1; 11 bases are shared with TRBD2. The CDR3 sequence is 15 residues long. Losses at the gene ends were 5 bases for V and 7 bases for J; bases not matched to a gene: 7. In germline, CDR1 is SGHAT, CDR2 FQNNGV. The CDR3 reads CASSDIAGGLNEQFF. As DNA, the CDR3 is TGTGCCAGCAGCGACATAGCGGGAGGGCTTAATGAGCAGTTCTTC.

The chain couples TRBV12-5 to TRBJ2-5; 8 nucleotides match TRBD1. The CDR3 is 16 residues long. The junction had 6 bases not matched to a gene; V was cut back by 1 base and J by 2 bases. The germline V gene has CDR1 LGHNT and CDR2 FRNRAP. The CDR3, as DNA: TGTGCTAGTGGTTTGGATGCCGGACAGGGTCAAGAGACCCAGTACTTC. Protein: CASGLDAGQGQETQYF. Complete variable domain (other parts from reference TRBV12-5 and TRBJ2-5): DARVTQTPRHKVTEMGQEVTMRCQPILGHNTVFWYRQTMMQGLELLAYFRNRAPLDDSGMPKDRFSAEMPDATLATLKIQPSEPRDSAVYFCASGLDAGQGQETQYFGPGTRLLVL.

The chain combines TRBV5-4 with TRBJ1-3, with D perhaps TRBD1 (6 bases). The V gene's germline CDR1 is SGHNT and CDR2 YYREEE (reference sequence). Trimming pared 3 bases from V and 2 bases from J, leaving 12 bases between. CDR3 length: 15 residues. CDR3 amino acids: CASSSDTGTGNTIYF. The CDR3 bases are TGTGCCAGCAGCTCGGATACAGGGACTGGAAACACCATATATTTT.

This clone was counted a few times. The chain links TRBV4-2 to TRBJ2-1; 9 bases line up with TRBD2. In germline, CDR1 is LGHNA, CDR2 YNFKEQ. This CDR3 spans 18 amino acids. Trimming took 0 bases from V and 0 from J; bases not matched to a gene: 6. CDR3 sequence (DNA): TGTGCCAGCAGCCAAGATGGGCTAGCGGGAAGCTCCTACAATGAGCAGTTCTTC. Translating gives CASSQDGLAGSSYNEQFF.

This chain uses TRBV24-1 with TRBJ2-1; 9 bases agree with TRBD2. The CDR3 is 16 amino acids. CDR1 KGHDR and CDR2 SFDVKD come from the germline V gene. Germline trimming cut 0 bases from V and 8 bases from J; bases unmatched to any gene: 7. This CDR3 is CATSDLSGSGSDEQFF. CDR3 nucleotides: TGTGCCACCAGTGATTTGTCGGGTAGCGGGAGCGATGAGCAGTTCTTC.

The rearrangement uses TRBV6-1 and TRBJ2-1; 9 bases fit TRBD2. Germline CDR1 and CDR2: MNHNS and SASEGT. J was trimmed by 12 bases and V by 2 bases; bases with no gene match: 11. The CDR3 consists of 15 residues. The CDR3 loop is CASSEQGLAGVGQFF. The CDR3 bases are TGTGCCAGCAGTGAACAGGGACTAGCAGGTGTGGGGCAGTTCTTC.